This TCR beta chain was identified during a study of T cells in localized non-small cell lung cancer. The V and J ends lost 7 bases and 0 bases, in that order; junction bases with no gene match: 7. Germline values: CDR1 MNHGY, CDR2 SAAAGT. The CDR3 sequence is 15 residues long. Assay used: immunoSEQ multiplex PCR; TCRdb lists only in-frame clones, some missing. Among about 2,800 clones listed, about a sixth were seen once. This clone was detected only a few times. The origin of this receptor is a woman aged 35 to 75 with stage II lung adenocarcinoma. The source material was lung tumor tissue, sampled before any cancer treatment. V gene TRBV6-8 combines with J gene TRBJ2-7; 9 nucleotides agree with TRBD1. The CDR3 nucleotides are TGTGCCAGCAAATCCGGACAGGGGAACTCCTACGAGCAGTACTTC. Translating it yields CASKSGQGNSYEQYF.